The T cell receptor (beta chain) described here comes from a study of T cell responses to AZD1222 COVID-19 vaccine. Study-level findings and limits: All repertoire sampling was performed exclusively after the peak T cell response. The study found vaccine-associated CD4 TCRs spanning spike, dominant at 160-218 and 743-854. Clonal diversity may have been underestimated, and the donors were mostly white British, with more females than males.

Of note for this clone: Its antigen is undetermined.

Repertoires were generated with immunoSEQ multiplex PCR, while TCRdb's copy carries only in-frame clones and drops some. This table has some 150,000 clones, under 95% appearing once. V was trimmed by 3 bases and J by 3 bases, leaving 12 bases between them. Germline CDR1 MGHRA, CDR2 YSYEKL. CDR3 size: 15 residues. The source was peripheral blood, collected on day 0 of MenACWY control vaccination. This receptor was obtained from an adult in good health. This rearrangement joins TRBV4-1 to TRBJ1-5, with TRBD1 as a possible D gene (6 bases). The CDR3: CASSQIQGYNQPQHF. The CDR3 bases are TGCGCCAGCAGCCAGATACAGGGTTACAATCAGCCCCAGCATTTT.